The entry below gives a single TCR beta chain sequence along with its context. As yet, its antigen is unknown. Calling Graves' hyperthyroidism stable meant ophthalmopathy did not progress within 18 months. The source of the sample is a study of T cells in Graves' hyperthyroidism and ophthalmopathy. Broader study findings: Blood also carried most thyroid clonotypes expanded above 0.001. Classification by a 13 V-J model distinguished ophthalmopathy from stable hyperthyroidism. Ophthalmopathy was predicted by the model a median of approximately 6 months ahead of onset.

Researchers took RNA transcripts and amplified the TCR beta CDR3 regions from them. Carried out on the TCR CDR3, a first-round RT-PCR used the HTBI primer set. TCRdb re-called the multiplex PCR reads through MiXCR, storing one row per CDR3 protein. The sample carries 350,000 to 400,000 distinct CDR3 sequences, 14% to 15% recorded once. The CDR3 has 13 residues. Germline values: CDR1 SGHKS, CDR2 YYEKEE (reference sequence). The ends were cut back, 0 bases at V and 9 bases at J, with 12 bases in the middle. The sequence was collected from a young woman with Graves' hyperthyroidism. The source material was blood. The chain recombines TRBV5-5 with TRBJ2-5; D ambiguous. The CDR3 coding sequence is TGTGCCAGCAGCTTGGCTGGCCTCCCCTCCCAGTACTTC. It codes for CASSLAGLPSQYF.